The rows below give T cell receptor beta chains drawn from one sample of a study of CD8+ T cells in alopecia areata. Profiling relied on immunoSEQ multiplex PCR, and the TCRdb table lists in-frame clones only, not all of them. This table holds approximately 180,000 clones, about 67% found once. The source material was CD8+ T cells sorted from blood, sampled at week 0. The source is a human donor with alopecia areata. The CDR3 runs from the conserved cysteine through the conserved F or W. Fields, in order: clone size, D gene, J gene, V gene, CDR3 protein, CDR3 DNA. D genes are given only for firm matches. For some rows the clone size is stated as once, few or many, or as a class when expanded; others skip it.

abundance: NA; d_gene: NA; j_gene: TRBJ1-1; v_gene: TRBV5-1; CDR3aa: CASSLQCLGTHEAFF; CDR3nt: TGCGCCAGCAGCTTACAATGTTTGGGAACTCATGAAGCTTTCTTT
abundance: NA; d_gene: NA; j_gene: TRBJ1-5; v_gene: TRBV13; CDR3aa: CASAAGLGPQHF; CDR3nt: TGTGCCAGCGCCGCGGGGCTCGGGCCCCAGCATTTT
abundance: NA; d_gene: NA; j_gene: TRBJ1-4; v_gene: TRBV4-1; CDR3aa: CASSQESVPKLFF; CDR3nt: TGCGCCAGCAGCCAAGAGTCCGTCCCAAAACTGTTTTTT
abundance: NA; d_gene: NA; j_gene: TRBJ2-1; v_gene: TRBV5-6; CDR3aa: CASSLSNEQFF; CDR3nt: TGTGCCAGCAGCTTGTCCAATGAGCAGTTCTTC
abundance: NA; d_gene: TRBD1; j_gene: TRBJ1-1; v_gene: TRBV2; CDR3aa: CASRPTGGMMDTEAFF; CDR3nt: TGTGCCAGCAGACCGACAGGGGGCATGATGGACACTGAAGCTTTCTTT
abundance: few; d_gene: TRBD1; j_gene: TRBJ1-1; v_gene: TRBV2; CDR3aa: CASTQQLTGAYPEAFF; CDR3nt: TGTGCCAGCACCCAACAACTTACAGGGGCGTATCCTGAAGCTTTCTTT
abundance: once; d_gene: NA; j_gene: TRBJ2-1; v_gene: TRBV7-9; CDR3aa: CASSLPGSEQFF; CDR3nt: TGTGCCAGCAGCCTCCCTGGGAGTGAGCAGTTCTTC
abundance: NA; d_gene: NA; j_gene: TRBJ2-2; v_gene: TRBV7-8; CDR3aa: CASSPRGTGELFF; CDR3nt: TGTGCCAGCAGCCCCCGTGGCACCGGGGAGCTGTTTTTT
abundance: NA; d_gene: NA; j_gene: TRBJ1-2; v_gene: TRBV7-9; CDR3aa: CASSLAHRGGYTF; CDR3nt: TGTGCCAGCAGCTTAGCGCATAGGGGTGGCTACACCTTC
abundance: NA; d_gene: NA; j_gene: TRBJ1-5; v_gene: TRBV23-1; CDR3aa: CASSQAEYSNQPQHF; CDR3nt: TGCGCCAGCAGTCAAGCGGAGTATAGCAATCAGCCCCAGCATTTT
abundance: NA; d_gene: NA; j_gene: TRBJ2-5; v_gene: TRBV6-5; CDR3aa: CASSQDEYQETQYF; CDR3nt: TGTGCCAGCAGTCAAGACGAGTACCAAGAGACCCAGTACTTC
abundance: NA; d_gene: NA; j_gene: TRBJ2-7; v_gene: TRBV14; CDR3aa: CASSQPGGYEQYF; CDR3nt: TGTGCCAGCAGCCAACCGGGCGGCTACGAGCAGTACTTC
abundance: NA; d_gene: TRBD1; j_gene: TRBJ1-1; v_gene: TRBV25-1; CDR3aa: CASSDSTGENTEAFF; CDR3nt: TGTGCCAGCAGTGACTCGACAGGGGAGAACACTGAAGCTTTCTTT
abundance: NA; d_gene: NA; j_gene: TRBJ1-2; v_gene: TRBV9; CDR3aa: CASSATIGGSYGYTF; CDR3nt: TGTGCCAGCAGCGCCACTATTGGGGGCTCCTATGGCTACACCTTC
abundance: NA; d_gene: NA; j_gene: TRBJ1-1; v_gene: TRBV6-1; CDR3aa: CASSEGANTEAFF; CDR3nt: TGTGCCAGCAGTGAAGGGGCAAACACTGAAGCTTTCTTT
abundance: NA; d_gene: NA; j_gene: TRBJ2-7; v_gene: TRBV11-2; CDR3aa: CASTLPGESSYEQYF; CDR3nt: TGTGCCAGCACCCTCCCGGGGGAGAGCTCCTACGAGCAGTACTTC
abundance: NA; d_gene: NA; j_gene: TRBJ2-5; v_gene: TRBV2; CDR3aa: CASSERETQYF; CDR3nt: TGTGCCAGCAGTGAAAGGGAGACCCAGTACTTC
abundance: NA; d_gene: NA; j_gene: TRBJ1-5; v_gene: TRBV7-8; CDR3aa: CASSLDQPQHF; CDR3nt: TGTGCCAGCAGCTTGGATCAGCCCCAGCATTTT
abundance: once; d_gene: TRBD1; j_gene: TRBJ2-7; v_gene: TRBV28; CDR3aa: CASSVGRDRDYEQYF; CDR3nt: TGTGCCAGCAGTGTGGGTCGGGACAGGGATTACGAGCAGTACTTC
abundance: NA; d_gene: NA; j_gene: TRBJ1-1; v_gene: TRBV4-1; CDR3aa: CASSQEGIMNTEAFF; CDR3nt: TGCGCCAGCAGCCAAGAGGGGATCATGAACACTGAAGCTTTCTTT
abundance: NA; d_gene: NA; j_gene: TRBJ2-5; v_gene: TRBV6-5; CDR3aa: CASSFLGGTQETQYF; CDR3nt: TGTGCCAGCAGTTTTCTTGGGGGAACACAAGAGACCCAGTACTTC
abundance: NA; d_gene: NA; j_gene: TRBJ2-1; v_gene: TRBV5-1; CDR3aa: CASSFRGLNNEQFF; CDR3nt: TGCGCCAGCAGCTTTAGGGGACTGAACAATGAGCAGTTCTTC
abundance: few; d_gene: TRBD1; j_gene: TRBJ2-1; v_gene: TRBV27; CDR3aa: CASSFVQGAYNEQFF; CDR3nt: TGTGCCAGCAGTTTCGTACAGGGGGCCTACAATGAGCAGTTCTTC
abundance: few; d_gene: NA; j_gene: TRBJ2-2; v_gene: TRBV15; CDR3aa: CATSRERGLNTGELFF; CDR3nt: TGTGCCACCAGCAGAGAGAGGGGCCTGAACACCGGGGAGCTGTTTTTT
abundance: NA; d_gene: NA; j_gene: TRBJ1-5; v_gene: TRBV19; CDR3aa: CASSIVIRNQPQHF; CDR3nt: TGTGCCAGTAGTATAGTTATCAGGAATCAGCCCCAGCATTTT
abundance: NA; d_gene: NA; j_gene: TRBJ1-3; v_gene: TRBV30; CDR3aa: CAWREGTIYF; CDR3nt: TGTGCCTGGAGGGAGGGCACCATATATTTT
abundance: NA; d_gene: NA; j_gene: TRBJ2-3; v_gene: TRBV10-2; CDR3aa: CASSENSVSTDTQYF; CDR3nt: TGCGCCAGCAGTGAAAATAGCGTTAGCACAGATACGCAGTATTTT